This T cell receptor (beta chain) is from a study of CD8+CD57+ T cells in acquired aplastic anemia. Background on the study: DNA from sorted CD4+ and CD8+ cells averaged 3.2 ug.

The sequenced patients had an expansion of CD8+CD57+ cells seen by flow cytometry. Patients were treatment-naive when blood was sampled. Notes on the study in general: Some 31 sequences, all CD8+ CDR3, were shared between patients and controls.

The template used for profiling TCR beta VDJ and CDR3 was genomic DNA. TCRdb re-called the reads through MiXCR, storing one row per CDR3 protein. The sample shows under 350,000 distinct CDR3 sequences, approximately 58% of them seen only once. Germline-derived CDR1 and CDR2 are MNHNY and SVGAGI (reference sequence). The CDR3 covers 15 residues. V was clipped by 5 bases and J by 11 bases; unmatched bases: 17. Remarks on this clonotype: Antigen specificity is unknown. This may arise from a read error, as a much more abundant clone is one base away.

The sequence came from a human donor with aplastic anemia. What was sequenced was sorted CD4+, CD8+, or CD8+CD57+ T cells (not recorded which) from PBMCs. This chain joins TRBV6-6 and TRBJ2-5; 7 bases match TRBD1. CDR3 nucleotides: TGTGCCAGCAGTGTCCGGGACAGACCACCTAATGAGCAGTACTTC. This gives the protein CASSVRDRPPNEQYF.